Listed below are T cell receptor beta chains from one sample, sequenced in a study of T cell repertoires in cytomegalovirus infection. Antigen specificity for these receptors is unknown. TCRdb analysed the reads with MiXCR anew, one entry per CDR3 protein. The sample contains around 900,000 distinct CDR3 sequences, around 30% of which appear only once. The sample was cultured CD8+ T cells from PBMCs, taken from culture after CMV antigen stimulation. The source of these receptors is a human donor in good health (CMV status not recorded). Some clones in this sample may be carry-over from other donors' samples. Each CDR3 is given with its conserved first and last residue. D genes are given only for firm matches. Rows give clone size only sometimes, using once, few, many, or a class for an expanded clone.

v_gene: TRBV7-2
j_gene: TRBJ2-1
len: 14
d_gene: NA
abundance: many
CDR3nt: TGTGCCAGCAGCTTATACAAAACCTACAATGAGCAGTTCTTC
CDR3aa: CASSLYKTYNEQFF

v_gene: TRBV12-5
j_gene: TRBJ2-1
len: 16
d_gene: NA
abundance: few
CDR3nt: TGTGCTAGTGGTTTCCACCCCGAGGGGCTTTACAATGAGCAGTTCTTC
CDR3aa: CASGFHPEGLYNEQFF

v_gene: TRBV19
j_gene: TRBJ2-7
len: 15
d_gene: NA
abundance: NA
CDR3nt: TGTGCCAGTGGGGCCATTGGGGCCTTGTTGGGGGAGCAGTACTTC
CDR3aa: CASGAIGALLGEQYF

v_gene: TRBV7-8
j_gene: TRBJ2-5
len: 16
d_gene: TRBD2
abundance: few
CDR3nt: TGTGCCAGCAGCTTAGCAGGGCGGGGGGCACAAGAGACCCAGTACTTC
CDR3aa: CASSLAGRGAQETQYF

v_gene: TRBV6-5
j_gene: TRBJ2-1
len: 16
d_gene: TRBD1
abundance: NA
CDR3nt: TGTGCCAGCAGTTACTCGGCGACAGGGGTCGGCAATGAGCAGTTCTTC
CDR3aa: CASSYSATGVGNEQFF

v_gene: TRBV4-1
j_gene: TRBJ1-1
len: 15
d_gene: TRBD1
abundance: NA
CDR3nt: TGCGCCAGCAGCTACAGGGGGGGGCTGCAGACTGAAGCTTTCTTT
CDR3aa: CASSYRGGLQTEAFF

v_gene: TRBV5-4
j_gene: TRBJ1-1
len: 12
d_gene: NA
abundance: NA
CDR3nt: TGTGCCAGCAGCTCGAATTCGGGGGAAGCTTTCTTT
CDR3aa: CASSSNSGEAFF

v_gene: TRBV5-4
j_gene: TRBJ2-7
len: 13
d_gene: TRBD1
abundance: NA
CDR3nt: TGTGCCAGCATGCGGACAGGGGACTACGAGCAGTACTTC
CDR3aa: CASMRTGDYEQYF

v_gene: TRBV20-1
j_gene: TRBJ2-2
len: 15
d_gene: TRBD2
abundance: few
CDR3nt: TGCAGTGCTATGGACATAGCGGGGGGTTATCGGGAGCTGTTTTTT
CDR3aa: CSAMDIAGGYRELFF

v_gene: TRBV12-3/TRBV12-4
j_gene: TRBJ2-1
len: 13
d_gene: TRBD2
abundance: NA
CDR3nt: TGTGCCAGCAGAGGGACTAGCGGGGGGGAGCAGTTCTTC
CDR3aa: CASRGTSGGEQFF

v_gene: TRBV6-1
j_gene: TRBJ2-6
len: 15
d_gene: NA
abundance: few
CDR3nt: TGTGCCAGCACCCAGGGTTTGTCTGGGGCCAACGTCCTGACTTTC
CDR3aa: CASTQGLSGANVLTF

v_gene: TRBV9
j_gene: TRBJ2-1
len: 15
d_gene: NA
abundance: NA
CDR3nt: TGTGCCAGCAGCGTAGGTGCCTCTTCCTACAATGAGCAGTTCTTC
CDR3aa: CASSVGASSYNEQFF

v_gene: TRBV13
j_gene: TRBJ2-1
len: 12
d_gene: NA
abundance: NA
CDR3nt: TGTGCCAGCAGCGACCAGGGTAATGAGCAGTTCTTC
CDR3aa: CASSDQGNEQFF

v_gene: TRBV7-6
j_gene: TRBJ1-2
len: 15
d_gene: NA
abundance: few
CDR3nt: TGTGCCAGCAGCCCCAGGTCGACAGCTATGACGGGCTACACCTTC
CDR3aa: CASSPRSTAMTGYTF

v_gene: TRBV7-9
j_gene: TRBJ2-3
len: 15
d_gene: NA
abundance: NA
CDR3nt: TGTGCCAGCAGCTTAGTAGTGCTATCCCCCAATGGGCAGTATTTT
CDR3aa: CASSLVVLSPNGQYF

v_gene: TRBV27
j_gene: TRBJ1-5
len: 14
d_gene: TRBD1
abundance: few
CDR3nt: TGTGCCAGCGGACAGGGGGCGTTCAATCAGCCCCAGCATTTT
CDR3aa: CASGQGAFNQPQHF

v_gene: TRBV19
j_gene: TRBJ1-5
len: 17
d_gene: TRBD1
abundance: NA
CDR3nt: TGTGCCAGTAGTATAGACCCGGACAGGGGTGGCAATCAGCCCCAGCATTTT
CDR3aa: CASSIDPDRGGNQPQHF

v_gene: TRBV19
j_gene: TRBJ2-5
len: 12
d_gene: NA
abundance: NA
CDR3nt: TGTGCCAGTAGTTTCAGACAAGAGACCCAGTACTTC
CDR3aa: CASSFRQETQYF

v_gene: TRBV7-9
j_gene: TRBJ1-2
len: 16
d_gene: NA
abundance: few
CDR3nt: TGTGCCAGCAGCCTAGGGGGGTCCGGGGAGATACGAGGCTACACCTTC
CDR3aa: CASSLGGSGEIRGYTF

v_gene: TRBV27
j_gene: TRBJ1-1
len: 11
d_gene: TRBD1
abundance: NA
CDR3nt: TGTACCAGCAGTACAGGGGCTGGAGCTTTCTTT
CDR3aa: CTSSTGAGAFF

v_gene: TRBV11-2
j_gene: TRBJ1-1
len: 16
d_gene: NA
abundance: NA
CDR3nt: TGTGCCAGCAGCTTAAAGGGGTACGGGGGGGACACTGAAGCTTTCTTT
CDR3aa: CASSLKGYGGDTEAFF

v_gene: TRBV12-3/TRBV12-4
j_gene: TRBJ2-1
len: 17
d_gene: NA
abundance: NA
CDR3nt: TGTGCCAGCAGTTTATGGGACGGCCCTTCAGCCTACAATGAGCAGTTCTTC
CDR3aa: CASSLWDGPSAYNEQFF

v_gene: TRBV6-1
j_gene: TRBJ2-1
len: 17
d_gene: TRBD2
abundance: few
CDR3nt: TGTGCCAGCAGGGGACTAGCGGGGGGGAGCTCCTACAATGAGCAGTTCTTC
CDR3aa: CASRGLAGGSSYNEQFF

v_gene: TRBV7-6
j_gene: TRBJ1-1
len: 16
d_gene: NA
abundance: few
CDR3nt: TGTGCCAGCAGCTTAGGTATTGGGGCACCGAACACTGAAGCTTTCTTT
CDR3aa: CASSLGIGAPNTEAFF

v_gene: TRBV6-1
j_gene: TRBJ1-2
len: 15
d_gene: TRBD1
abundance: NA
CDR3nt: TGTGCCAGCAGCGTTATATTGGGACAGGTGCGGGGCTACACCTTC
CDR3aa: CASSVILGQVRGYTF

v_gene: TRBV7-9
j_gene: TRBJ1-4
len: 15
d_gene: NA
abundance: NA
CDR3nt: TGTGCCAGCAGCTTAGGGACAGCCGATTCTGAAAAACTGTTTTTT
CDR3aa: CASSLGTADSEKLFF

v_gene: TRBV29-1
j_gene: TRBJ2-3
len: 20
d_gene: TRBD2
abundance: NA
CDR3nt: TGCAGCGTTGAAGAAACGGCTAGCGGGGGGTTGGTCCTGAGCACAGATACGCAGTATTTT
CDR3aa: CSVEETASGGLVLSTDTQYF

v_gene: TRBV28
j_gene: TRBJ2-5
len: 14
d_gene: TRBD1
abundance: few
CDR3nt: TGTGCCAGCAGTTGGGACAGGGGTGGACAGACCCAGTACTTC
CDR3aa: CASSWDRGGQTQYF

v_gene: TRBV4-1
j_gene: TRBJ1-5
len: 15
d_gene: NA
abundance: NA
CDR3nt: TGCGCCAGCAGCCAAGATGTGGCGGGTAATCAGCCCCAGCATTTT
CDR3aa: CASSQDVAGNQPQHF

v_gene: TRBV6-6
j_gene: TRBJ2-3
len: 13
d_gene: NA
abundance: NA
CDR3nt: TGTGCCAGCAGTACGTCTTTTTCGGATACGCAGTATTTT
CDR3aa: CASSTSFSDTQYF

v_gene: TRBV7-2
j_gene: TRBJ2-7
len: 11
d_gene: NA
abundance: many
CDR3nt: TGTGCCAGCAGCCCACAGCACGAGCAGTACTTC
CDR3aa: CASSPQHEQYF

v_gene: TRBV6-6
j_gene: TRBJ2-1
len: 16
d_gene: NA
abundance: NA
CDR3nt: TGTGCCAGCAGTTACTCGGTTACTAGCTCCTACAATGAGCAGTTCTTC
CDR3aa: CASSYSVTSSYNEQFF

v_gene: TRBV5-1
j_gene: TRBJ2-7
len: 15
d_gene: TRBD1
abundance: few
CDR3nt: TGCGCCAGCAGTAGACAGGGGGACAGGGACTACGAGCAGTACTTC
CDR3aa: CASSRQGDRDYEQYF

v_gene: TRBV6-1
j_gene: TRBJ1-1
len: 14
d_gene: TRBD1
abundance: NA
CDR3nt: TGTGCCAGCAGTCGACAGGGAAAGAACACTGAAGCTTTCTTT
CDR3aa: CASSRQGKNTEAFF

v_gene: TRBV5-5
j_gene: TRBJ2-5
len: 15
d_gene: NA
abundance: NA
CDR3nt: TGTGCCAGCAGCTTCTACCCGGGGCCTGAAGAGACCCAGTACTTC
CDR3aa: CASSFYPGPEETQYF

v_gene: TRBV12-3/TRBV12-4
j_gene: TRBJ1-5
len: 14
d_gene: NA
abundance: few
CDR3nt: TGTGCCAGCAGTTGGGGCAGCTTAAATCAGCCCCAGCATTTT
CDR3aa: CASSWGSLNQPQHF

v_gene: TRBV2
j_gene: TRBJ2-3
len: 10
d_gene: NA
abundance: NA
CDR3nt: TGTGCCAGTGCGGGTTATACGCAGTATTTT
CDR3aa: CASAGYTQYF

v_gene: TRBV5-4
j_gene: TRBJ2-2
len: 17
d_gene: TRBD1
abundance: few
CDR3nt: TGTGCCAGCAGCGGGTGGGACAGGGATATTAACACCGGGGAGCTGTTTTTT
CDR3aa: CASSGWDRDINTGELFF

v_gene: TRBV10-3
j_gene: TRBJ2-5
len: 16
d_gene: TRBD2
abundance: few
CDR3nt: TGTGCCATCAGTGAGTCGACTAGCGGGGGGCCCCCGAGCCAGTACTTC
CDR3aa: CAISESTSGGPPSQYF

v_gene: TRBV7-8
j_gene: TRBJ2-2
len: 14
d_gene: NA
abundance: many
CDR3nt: TGTGCCAGCAGCTTTTCGGGGAACACCGGGGAGCTGTTTTTT
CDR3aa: CASSFSGNTGELFF

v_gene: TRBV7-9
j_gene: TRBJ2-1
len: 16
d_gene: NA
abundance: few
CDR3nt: TGTGCCAGCAGCTTAGGCCCCCTGGTGGGCCAAAATGAGCAGTTCTTC
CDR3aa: CASSLGPLVGQNEQFF

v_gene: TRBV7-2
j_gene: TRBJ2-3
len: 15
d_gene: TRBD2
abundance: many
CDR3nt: TGTGCCAGCAGCTACTCACGGGAGGGTTGGGATACGCAGTATTTT
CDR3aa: CASSYSREGWDTQYF